Following are 27 T cell receptor beta chains from one sample sequenced in a study of technical replicates of blood from a few donors. The data were produced by immunoSEQ multiplex PCR, yet TCRdb's version contains in-frame clones alone and is incomplete. Here the sample spans 65,000 to 90,000 clones, 90% being singletons. Sample: PBMCs. These receptors were collected from a human donor in good health. Some clones in this sample may be carry-over from other donors' samples.

This clone was found once. The CDR3 protein is CASSLAGDSGNTIYF. The DNA of the CDR3 is TGCGCCAGCAGCTTGGCCGGGGACTCTGGAAACACCATATATTTT. J is TRBJ1-3 and V is TRBV5-1, with D uncertain. V gave up 0 bases and J gave up 0 bases, with 7 bases separating them. Germline CDR1 is SGHRS and CDR2 is YFSETQ. There are 15 residues in the CDR3.

The chain carries TRBV5-6 and TRBJ2-7, with no clear D. Germline V gives CDR1 SGHDT, CDR2 YYEEEE. The CDR3 runs to 13 residues. The V and J ends lost 4 bases and 8 bases respectively, with 16 bases between them. The CDR3 bases are TGTGCCAGCAGCCCCCGCGCCTCTTTAAAGCAGTACTTC. This sequence encodes CASSPRASLKQYF.

This clone was observed a handful of times. Germline and junction disagree at one end, which may indicate a read error. The chain has TRBV2 and TRBJ2-5; 16 bases are a match to TRBD2. The CDR3 runs 14 residues. The germline V gene has CDR1 SNHLY and CDR2 FYNNEI. The CDR3 DNA reads as TGTGCCAGCAGCGCCGGGACTAGCGGGAGGGTCGAGAACTTC. Protein: CASSAGTSGRVENF.

The gene calls are TRBV5-4 and TRBJ1-2; TRBD1 is a possible D gene (5 bases). Germline CDR1 SGHNT, CDR2 YYREEE (reference sequence). V was shortened by 0 bases and J by 6 bases, with 21 bases between the two germline ends. There are 17 residues in the CDR3. Here the CDR3 DNA reads TGTGCCAGCAGCTTGGGCTTCGTGGGGCCCGGGGAGGATGGCTACACCTTC. Translated: CASSLGFVGPGEDGYTF.

V gene TRBV29-1 combines with J gene TRBJ1-2, with 7 bases that match TRBD1. Germline CDR1 and CDR2: SQVTM and ANQGSEA. Unmatched junction bases numbered 10, after V lost 4 bases and J lost 8 bases. CDR3 length: 13 residues. CDR3 amino acids: CSVARTGGFGYTF. As DNA, the CDR3 is TGCAGCGTTGCCCGGACAGGCGGGTTCGGCTACACCTTC.

V usage is TRBV9 and J usage is TRBJ2-7; TRBD1 matches at 11 bases. The CDR3 runs to 14 residues. Germline CDR1 is SGDLS and CDR2 is YYNGEE. The V and J ends lost 4 bases and 2 bases, in that order; junction bases with no gene match: 2. CDR3 sequence reads: CASSPGQGAYEQYF. The CDR3 bases are TGTGCCAGCAGCCCGGGACAGGGGGCCTACGAGCAGTACTTC.

This chain uses TRBV5-1 with TRBJ2-2; 9 nucleotides match TRBD2. The CDR3 loop spans 17 amino acids. V was clipped by 4 bases and J by 4 bases; unmatched bases: 11. Per germline, CDR1 SGHRS and CDR2 YFSETQ. CDR3: CASSPPGLASGTGELFF. DNA of the CDR3: TGCGCCAGCAGCCCACCGGGACTAGCATCTGGCACCGGGGAGCTGTTTTTT.

This clone has just a few counts. V is TRBV4-3 and J is TRBJ2-7; 9 bases are shared with TRBD1. With 10 bases clipped from V and 5 bases from J, the junction kept 12 bases outside the gene matches. Per the germline V gene, CDR1 is LGHNA and CDR2 is YSLEER. The CDR3 loop spans 14 amino acids. The CDR3 DNA follows: TGCGCCACCTTCCCCGGGACAGGGTACCACGAGCAGTACTTC. Residues: CATFPGTGYHEQYF.

This clone appeared once. The chain carries TRBV6-5 and TRBJ2-5, with 7 bases fitting TRBD2. The V and J ends lost 7 bases and 7 bases, in that order; junction bases with no gene match: 15. The CDR3 spans 15 residues. The germline V gene has CDR1 MNHEY and CDR2 SVGAGI. The CDR3 region is CASTQKRAPGGTQYF. The CDR3 DNA reads as TGTGCCAGCACTCAGAAGCGGGCCCCGGGAGGGACCCAGTACTTC.

The V gene is TRBV15, the J gene TRBJ2-2; 7 positions agree with TRBD1. The trim removed 4 bases at V and 5 bases at J, leaving 7 bases unmatched. Per the germline V gene, CDR1 is LNHNV and CDR2 is YYDKDF (reference sequence). The CDR3 length is 15 residues. For the CDR3, the DNA is TGTGCCACCAGCAATGGACAGGCAGTTACCGGGGAGCTGTTTTTT. Translation gives CATSNGQAVTGELFF.

The V call is TRBV6-5, the J call TRBJ1-2; no firm D call. The germline V gene encodes CDR1 MNHEY and CDR2 SVGAGI. CDR3 size: 14 residues. The V and J ends lost 0 bases and 9 bases respectively, with 14 bases between them. The CDR3 sequence is CASSYSGGAASYTF. In nucleotides, the CDR3 is TGTGCCAGCAGTTACTCGGGAGGCGCAGCAAGCTACACCTTC.

The rearrangement links TRBV6-1 to TRBJ1-6; D is possibly TRBD1 (6 bases). V gave up 7 bases and J gave up 7 bases, with 14 bases separating them. Germline V gene sequence: CDR1 MNHNS, CDR2 SASEGT. The CDR3 extends over 14 amino acids. The CDR3 DNA sequence: TGTGCCAGCAACCCTGTCAGGGGAAATTCACCCCTCCACTTT. As protein: CASNPVRGNSPLHF.

This chain uses TRBV27 with TRBJ2-2, with no clear D. This CDR3 region has 15 residues. Germline V gene lookup returns CDR1 MNHEY and CDR2 SMNVEV (reference sequence). Trimming cost V 3 bases and J 0 bases, with 8 bases left between them. The CDR3 nucleotides read TGTGCCAGCAGTTTCAACTACCCGAACACCGGGGAGCTGTTTTTT. As protein: CASSFNYPNTGELFF.

The V and J genes are TRBV4-2 and TRBJ2-7; 10 bases line up with TRBD1. CDR1 is LGHNA and CDR2 is YNFKEQ in the germline V gene. This CDR3 contains 16 residues. J gave up 6 bases and V 0 bases, and 8 bases lay outside the gene matches. CDR3 DNA sequence: TGTGCCAGCAGCCAAGATCATGACAGGGGGCGATCCGAGCAGTACTTC. This encodes CASSQDHDRGRSEQYF.

V and J are TRBV5-4 and TRBJ2-5, with TRBD1 matching 8 bases. This CDR3 has 15 residues. The germline CDR1 and CDR2 sequences are SGHNT and YYREEE (reference sequence). V dropped 1 base and J dropped 5; count of bases not matched to a gene: 7. CDR3 DNA: TGTGCCAGCAGCTTGAGACAGGGGCGCCTGGAGACCCAGTACTTC. Protein: CASSLRQGRLETQYF.

This chain uses TRBV4-3 with TRBJ1-6; TRBD1 is a possible D gene (5 bases). CDR3 length: 15 residues. V lost 3 bases to trimming and J lost 11 bases, with 17 bases between them. The germline gives CDR1 LGHNA, CDR2 YSLEER. The CDR3 coding sequence is TGCGCCAGCAGCCAGACGACGAGGAACAGGACACCCCTCCACTTT. It specifies CASSQTTRNRTPLHF.

The chain links TRBV19 to TRBJ1-5; the D gene is possibly TRBD1 (6 bases). Germline CDR1 and CDR2: LNHDA and SQIVND (reference sequence). This CDR3 spans 16 amino acids. The ends were cut back, 7 bases at V and 4 bases at J, with 20 bases in the middle. Here the CDR3 reads CASNSLGGRSNQPQHF. Here the CDR3 DNA reads TGTGCCAGTAACTCTCTGGGGGGGCGATCGAATCAGCCCCAGCATTTT.

This chain connects TRBV5-8 to TRBJ1-1; D gene uncertain. The germline V and J ends were trimmed by 2 bases and 5 bases, with 13 bases remaining between them. CDR3 length equals 14 residues. Germline V gives CDR1 SGHTS, CDR2 YDEGEE. CDR3 sequence reads: CASSLGPGGTEAFF. CDR3 coding DNA: TGTGCCAGCAGCTTAGGGCCTGGAGGGACTGAAGCTTTCTTT. The full variable domain, in which reference TRBV5-8 and TRBJ1-1 provide the parts outside the CDR3, is EAGVTQSPTHLIKTRGQQATLRCSPISGHTSVYWYQQALGLGLQFLLWYDEGEERNRGNFPPRFSGRQFPNYSSELNVNALELEDSALYLCASSLGPGGTEAFFGQGTRLTVV.

This clone was seen once. The chain is built from TRBV7-2 and TRBJ2-3; 9 nucleotides agree with TRBD1. Trimming removed 5 bases from V and 5 bases from J; junction bases left unmatched: 5. CDR3 length equals 14 residues. CDR1 and CDR2 (germline): SGHTA, FQGNSA. Written as DNA, the CDR3 is TGTGCCAGCAGCAACGGACAGGGGAGAGATACGCAGTATTTT. This sequence encodes CASSNGQGRDTQYF.

This clone was counted a single time. This chain connects TRBV6-6 to TRBJ2-7, with 13 nucleotides matching TRBD2. Germline CDR1 is MNHNY and CDR2 is SVGAGI (reference sequence). V trimming: 5 bases; J trimming: 5 bases; junction bases outside the gene matches: 6. The CDR3 has 15 amino acids. The CDR3 bases are TGTGCCAGCAGTACTAGCGGGAGGGCTCTCCACGAGCAGTACTTC. Translating gives CASSTSGRALHEQYF.

V gene TRBV19 combines with J gene TRBJ2-6, with D tentatively TRBD1 (5 bases). Germline CDR1 LNHDA, CDR2 SQIVND (reference sequence). Deletions cut 5 bases from V and 2 bases from J, with 10 bases between. The CDR3 consists of 15 residues. CDR3 residues: CASSARVAGANVLTF. The CDR3 coding sequence is TGTGCCAGTAGTGCCAGGGTTGCTGGGGCCAACGTCCTGACTTTC.

The chain is built from TRBV27 and TRBJ2-3; 7 bases are shared with TRBD2. With V trimmed by 6 bases and J by 4 bases, 7 bases remained unmatched. CDR3 length: 14 residues. Germline V gene sequence: CDR1 MNHEY, CDR2 SMNVEV (reference sequence). As DNA, the CDR3 is TGTGCCAGCAGCCTTGGCGGGAGCTCAGATACGCAGTATTTT. Protein product: CASSLGGSSDTQYF.

The rearrangement uses TRBV7-9 and TRBJ2-3; 12 nucleotides line up with TRBD2. Unmatched junction bases numbered 4, after V lost 5 bases and J lost 1 base. Germline V lookup: CDR1 SEHNR, CDR2 FQNEAQ (reference sequence). CDR3 length: 16 amino acids. The CDR3 here is CASSTRLAGGTDTQYF. The CDR3 DNA reads TGTGCCAGCAGCACCCGACTAGCGGGGGGCACAGATACGCAGTATTTT.

The chain uses TRBV4-3 and TRBJ2-7; D is uncertain. CDR3 length equals 13 residues. Germline V gene data show CDR1 as LGHNA and CDR2 as YSLEER. V lost 1 base and J 3 bases, leaving 7 bases between the germline ends. The CDR3 sequence: CASSQVRFYEQYF. The CDR3 nucleotides are TGCGCCAGCAGCCAAGTGCGGTTCTACGAGCAGTACTTC.

The rearrangement links TRBV27 to TRBJ1-1, with a tentative D call TRBD1 (5 bases). V was cut by 9 bases and J by 5 bases, with 13 bases left in between. The CDR3 totals 12 residues. Germline assignment: CDR1 MNHEY and CDR2 SMNVEV (reference sequence). In DNA, the CDR3 is TGTGCCAGGAAACTCCGGGGGACTGAAGCTTTCTTT. The encoded protein is CARKLRGTEAFF.

CDR3 nucleotides: TGTGCCAGCAGTTCGAGACTAGCAACTAATGAAAAACTGTTTTTT. Encoded protein: CASSSRLATNEKLFF. The chain couples TRBV6-6 to TRBJ1-4; D is uncertain. V dropped 4 bases and J dropped 0 bases, with 9 bases sitting between them. CDR3 length: 15 residues. Germline-derived CDR1 and CDR2 are MNHNY and SVGAGI (reference sequence).

The chain couples TRBV5-4 to TRBJ1-1, with D hard to call. The CDR3 totals 15 residues. Trimming stripped 0 bases from V and 1 base from J, with 10 bases between. Germline CDR1 and CDR2: SGHNT and YYREEE (reference sequence). CDR3 sequence reads: CASSLAEGPNTEAFF. CDR3 DNA sequence: TGTGCCAGCAGCTTGGCCGAGGGTCCGAACACTGAAGCTTTCTTT.